This entry concerns a single T cell receptor (beta chain). In this sample, this clonotype turned up many times. This clone's antigen is unknown. No base quality values were provided; no much bigger clone lies one nucleotide off. The source of the sample is a study of T-cell reconstitution after alpha-beta-depleted transplantation in children (dated by TCRdb to about 2016). In terms of the full investigation: Using TCR repertoire profiling, the study quantitatively followed how T-cell immune reconstitution unfolded in children after TCRalphabeta/CD19-depleted allogeneic hematopoietic cell transplantation.

The germline V gene encodes CDR1 MDHEN and CDR2 SYDVKM. V lost 3 bases and J lost 10 bases; the stretch between them is 13 bases long. The CDR3, cysteine through phenylalanine, is 13 amino acids long. Just CDR3 DNA is preserved here, 39 bases in frame from base 1. Libraries were constructed by PCR. Sequencer: Illumina HiSeq 2500. TCR libraries were prepared with molecular barcoding, using unique molecular identifiers to normalize TCRbeta repertoire quantification. TCRdb reran the public reads through fastp at Q25 and MiXCR, keeping productive beta chains. CDR3 protein duplicates are merged, each entry listing the most common genes and DNA. The sample yields just over 950,000 distinct CDR3 sequences; 25% to 35% were counted once. The biggest ten clones account for about 28% of the sample. The paper as a whole reports these results and caveats: Hyperexpanded clone frequencies declined over subsequent months; after one year, T-cell counts and TCRbeta diversity were mostly attributed to newly produced T cells. About two months after transplant, the apparently early recovery of alphabetaT-cell counts reportedly depended on just several hundred clones that had expanded rapidly and came from non-depleted graft cells. In some patients, high TCRbeta diversity at day 60 was attributed to recipient T cells and intrathymic progenitors that had survived conditioning.

Read against the paper, the sample's treatment or condition label means: allogeneic hematopoietic cell transplantation with graft depleted of TCRalphabeta T cells and CD19 B cells. The transplant recipients were children given TCRalphabeta/CD19-depleted allogeneic hematopoietic cell grafts. Sequenced material: PBMCs, mostly from graft donor cells, taken 360 days after TCRalphabeta/CD19-depleted stem cell transplant. In this chain, TRBV28 is recombined with TRBJ2-1, with no reliable assignment of the D segment. This receptor was obtained from a boy under two years old who had a stem cell transplant for SCID, so the T cells may come from the graft donor. The CDR3 region: CASSLGIRGEQFF. The sequenced DNA: TGTGCCAGCAGTTTGGGAATCCGCGGCGAGCAGTTCTTC. Where the CDR3 stops, the reference TRBV28 and TRBJ2-1 genes take over; the full variable domain is DVKVTQSSRYLVKRTGEKVFLECVQDMDHENMFWYRQDPGLGLRLIYFSYDVKMKEKGDIPEGYSVSREKKERFSLILESASTNQTSMYLCASSLGIRGEQFFGPGTRLTVL.